The TCR beta chain described here comes from a study of T-cell reconstitution after alpha-beta-depleted transplantation in children. Unique molecular identifiers were used in preparing the TCRbeta library. A single record per CDR3 protein comes from TCRdb applying MiXCR to the PCR reads. The table lists about 370,000 distinct CDR3 sequences, roughly 22% of them singletons, with around 3.9% in the top ten. This clonotype was seen many times. The input for sequencing was PBMCs from the stem cell graft donor, taken from the stem cell graft. The clonotype originates from a human donor who donated a stem cell graft to a child with acute myeloid leukemia.

The CDR3 is CASSVGLSEETQYF. The CDR3 DNA sequence: TGTGCCAGCAGCGTAGGGCTAAGCGAGGAGACCCAGTACTTC. The chain is built from TRBV9 and TRBJ2-5; no clear D. V was cut by 0 bases and J by 5 bases, with 11 bases left in between. The CDR3 is 14 residues long. Germline assignment: CDR1 SGDLS and CDR2 YYNGEE.